The source of this TCR beta chain is a study of CD8 T cells in Susac syndrome. Study at large: At blood draw, Susac syndrome patients were therapy-naive, on corticosteroids, or on intravenous immunoglobulin alone. Findings of the study overall: Only a relatively small number of individuals were included in the TCR sequencing and HLA analysis. The CD4+ T cell repertoires of Susac syndrome were found to show no clonal expansion.

This CDR3 comprises 16 residues. CDR1 and CDR2 (germline): SQVTM, ANQGSEA. After removal of 2 bases from V and 8 bases from J, the junction contained 15 bases not matched to a gene. Notes on this clonotype: Antigen specificity is unknown.

RNA in amounts of roughly 0.5 to 1 ug was reverse transcribed with random hexamers. Amplification of TCR beta CDR3 across 54 Vbeta and 13 Jbeta was performed with immunoSEQ multiplex PCR. TCRdb independently ran MiXCR on the immunoSEQ multiplex PCR reads; one entry per CDR3 protein. Here the sample spans about 140,000 distinct CDR3 sequences, 85% to 95% being singletons. The chain employs TRBV29-1 and TRBJ1-2, with TRBD1 identical over 9 bases. The sequence came from a human donor with Susac syndrome. The sample taken for sequencing was CD4+ T cells from PBMCs. In DNA form, the CDR3 reads TGCAGCGTTGAACTTATCCCGGGACAGGGAGGAACGGGCTACACCTTC. The encoded protein is CSVELIPGQGGTGYTF.